This T cell receptor beta chain was found in a study of early T cells in non-severe SARS-CoV-2 infection. As for the study in general: Bulk RNA isolated from unsorted whole blood underwent sequencing; chains were not paired.

Unique molecular identifiers were attached to individual cDNA molecules. TCRdb reanalysed the 5' RACE reads using MiXCR and keeps one entry per CDR3 protein. This sample yields approximately 64,000 distinct CDR3 sequences, of which roughly a fifth are seen a single time; about 15% belongs to the top ten. V lost 3 bases to trimming and J lost 8 bases, with 14 bases between them. The CDR3 spans 13 residues. Germline-derived CDR1 and CDR2 are SGHNT and YYREEE (reference sequence). The table lists this clonotype with a few counts. Antigen specificity is unknown. Study-wide points: Matching with VDJdb favored anti-spike CD8 responses (missing private and CD4 specificities).

Sequences were derived from whole blood, sampled at baseline. The chain joins TRBV5-4 to TRBJ1-2, with D tentatively TRBD1 (5 bases). The sequence came from an adult who was a healthcare worker with PCR-confirmed SARS-CoV-2 infection or an uninfected control (not recorded which). CDR3 nucleotides: TGTGCCAGCAGCTCCCAGGGATCTGGCGGCTACACCTTC. Its protein is CASSSQGSGGYTF.